This TCR beta chain came from a study of cytomegalovirus exposure and HLA in healthy donors. As concerns this clone: Its matching antigen is unknown.

Study-level findings and limits: Rare TCR sequences dominated, though some public TCRs recurred in many donors. The authors assumed roughly uniform sequencing depth across donors for presence/absence analyses. An analysis that came later showed most CMV-associated TCR beta chains appearing HLA-restricted. When the data were analyzed later, several of the most significant clusters appeared to be linked to common viral pathogens.

Trimming at V came to 4 bases and at J to 4 bases, leaving 3 bases not matched to a gene. The V gene's germline CDR1 is SQVTM and CDR2 ANQGSEA. This CDR3 spans 13 amino acids. Primers: 60 Vbeta forward and 13 Jbeta reverse. This table comes from immunoSEQ multiplex PCR, and its TCRdb copy is limited to in-frame clones, with some not included. Of 150,000 to 200,000 clones in the sample, around four fifths were seen once. Sequencing was carried out using PBMCs. The chain is built from TRBV29-1 and TRBJ2-5; 10 bases align to TRBD2. This TCR derives from a girl aged 2-10 years in good health and CMV-seropositive. The CDR3 protein is CSVGLAGVETQYF. CDR3 coding DNA: TGCAGCGTTGGGCTAGCGGGAGTAGAGACCCAGTACTTC.